Presented here are 14 T cell receptor beta chains from one specimen sequenced in a study of low-dose radiotherapy and immunotherapy resistance in tumors. Both TCRalpha and TCRbeta chains were reverse transcribed with V-gene-specific primers. With a V-primer adapter and a constant-region primer, TCRs were amplified for roughly 18 PCR cycles. TCRdb passed the reads through MiXCR, listing each CDR3 protein once. The sample carries tens of thousands of distinct CDR3 sequences, 15% to 20% recorded once. Described time point: after trial treatment. Treatment of the sample: LDRT plus nivolumab, ipilimumab, low-dose cyclophosphamide and aspirin (RACIN trial). Specimen: PBMCs, collected after low-dose radiotherapy plus immunotherapy. The receptor set was obtained from a male donor with prostate cancer.

This clonotype was recorded at least ten times. In DNA form, the CDR3 reads TGTGCCATCAGTGGAGGGGTTGGGGAGACCCAGTACTTC. It translates to CAISGGVGETQYF. This chain links TRBV10-3 with TRBJ2-5; D possibly matches TRBD1 or TRBD2 (5 bases each). The germline gives CDR1 ENHRY, CDR2 SYGVKD. V lost 4 bases to trimming and J lost 5 bases, with 11 bases between them. CDR3 length: 13 residues.

This clonotype was detected many times. The chain joins TRBV12-3 or TRBV12-4 to TRBJ1-1; perhaps TRBD1 as D (6 bases). V lost 6 bases to trimming and J lost 1 base, with 12 bases between them. The CDR3 length is 14 residues. This CDR3 reads CASSFLQGNTEAFF. The CDR3 coding sequence is TGTGCCAGCAGCTTTTTACAGGGGAACACTGAAGCTTTCTTT.

The sample holds many counts of this clonotype. V and J are TRBV19 and TRBJ2-5; no firm D call. Trimming took 5 bases from V and 5 from J, leaving 6 bases between them. Looked up from germline, CDR1 is LNHDA and CDR2 is SQIVND (reference sequence). CDR3 length: 11 residues. This chain's CDR3 is CASSQWETQYF. The CDR3 nucleotides read TGTGCCAGTAGTCAATGGGAGACCCAGTACTTC.

This clonotype was observed many times. The chain recombines TRBV30 with TRBJ2-7, with a weak D call TRBD2 (7 bases). V lost 7 bases to trimming and J lost 6 bases, with 19 bases between them. The CDR3 covers 13 residues. CDR1 and CDR2 (germline): GTSNPN, SVGIG (reference sequence). CDR3 amino acids: CASMPGGRSEQYF. In DNA, the CDR3 is TGTGCCTCCATGCCCGGGGGGCGCAGCGAGCAGTACTTC.

This clonotype was recorded a few times. The chain combines TRBV20-1 with TRBJ2-1; 8 bases match TRBD1. With V trimmed by 6 bases and J by 9 bases, 4 bases remained unmatched. This CDR3 comprises 11 residues. The germline V gene has CDR1 DFQATT and CDR2 SNEGSKA (reference sequence). CDR3 nucleotides: TGCAGTGCAGCCGACAGGGGTGAGCAGTTCTTC. Translation: CSAADRGEQFF.

The chain combines TRBV29-1 with TRBJ1-2; 8 bases fit TRBD1. This CDR3 is built from 12 residues. Germline V gene sequence: CDR1 SQVTM, CDR2 ANQGSEA. V was pared by 4 bases and J by 8 bases, with 6 bases of the junction left unmatched. The CDR3 nucleotides are TGCAGCGTTGGAGGACAGGGTGACGGCTACACCTTC. It is translated as CSVGGQGDGYTF.

This clonotype was seen at least ten times. The chain couples TRBV15 to TRBJ2-1; 7 positions match TRBD1. CDR1 and CDR2 from the germline V gene are LNHNV and YYDKDF (reference sequence). The CDR3 loop spans 18 amino acids. V lost 5 bases to trimming and J lost 1 base; unmatched junction nucleotides: 14. CDR3 protein: CATSGRDPGGNSYNEQFF. CDR3 nucleotides: TGTGCCACCAGCGGACGTGACCCAGGGGGTAATTCCTACAATGAGCAGTTCTTC.

This clonotype was seen many times. The chain joins TRBV7-2 to TRBJ2-1, with 7 bases lining up with TRBD2. J lost 3 bases, V lost 4 bases, and 15 bases had no gene match. The CDR3 is made up of 18 amino acids. The germline CDR1 and CDR2 sequences are SGHTA and FQGNSA. Here the CDR3 reads CASSSPPSLAALYNEQFF. The CDR3 DNA sequence: TGTGCCAGCAGCTCCCCCCCCTCCCTAGCGGCCCTCTACAATGAGCAGTTCTTC.

This clonotype was detected many times. The chain joins TRBV6-5 to TRBJ1-4; D remains ambiguous. The CDR3 spans 17 residues. Germline V gene data show CDR1 as MNHEY and CDR2 as SVGAGI. V gave up 5 bases and J gave up 0 bases, with 16 bases separating them. CDR3 coding DNA: TGTGCCAGCAGTCCGGGCCGTAGACCGACAACTAATGAAAAACTGTTTTTT. The encoded protein is CASSPGRRPTTNEKLFF.

In its sample, this clonotype was seen many times. The chain links TRBV6-2 or TRBV6-3 to TRBJ1-5; the D is unclear. The CDR3 is 12 residues long. V was trimmed by 6 bases and J by 3 bases, leaving 6 bases between them. The V gene's germline CDR1 is MNHEY and CDR2 SVGEGT. The CDR3 coding sequence is TGTGCCAGCAGGGAACTCAATCAGCCCCAGCATTTT. Translation: CASRELNQPQHF.

This clonotype turned up a few times. This chain joins TRBV12-3 or TRBV12-4 and TRBJ2-7, with 8 bases lining up with TRBD2. Trimming at V came to 8 bases and at J to 0 bases, leaving 6 bases not matched to a gene. The length of the CDR3 is 14 residues. CDR3 sequence (DNA): TGTGCCAGCGGCAATCTAGCGGGCTCCTACGAGCAGTACTTC. Its protein is CASGNLAGSYEQYF.

This clonotype was found many times. The chain is built from TRBV20-1 and TRBJ1-6, with a weak D call TRBD1 (5 bases). The germline V gene encodes CDR1 DFQATT and CDR2 SNEGSKA (reference sequence). This CDR3 spans 12 amino acids. V was pared by 6 bases and J by 11 bases, with 14 bases between. CDR3 DNA sequence: TGCAGTGCCCAGGGCCCGGGGGCACCCCTCCACTTT. It codes for CSAQGPGAPLHF.

This clonotype showed up many times. This sequence joins TRBV6-6 and TRBJ2-4, with 11 bases that match TRBD1. The V gene's germline CDR1 is MNHNY and CDR2 SVGAGI (reference sequence). The CDR3 length is 14 residues. The junction had 4 bases not matched to a gene; V was cut back by 6 bases and J by 6 bases. CDR3 in DNA: TGTGCCAGCAGGGCCGGGACAGGGGGAAACATTCAGTACTTC. Translated, it gives CASRAGTGGNIQYF.

This clonotype was found many times. The chain combines TRBV29-1 with TRBJ2-5; D might be TRBD1 (6 bases). The CDR3 runs to 11 residues. Between the trimmed V and J ends, which lost 7 bases and 5 bases, there was a span of 11 bases. Germline V gene data show CDR1 as SQVTM and CDR2 as ANQGSEA. For the CDR3, the DNA is TGCAGCGGCGACAGGCTGGAGACCCAGTACTTC. Its translation is CSGDRLETQYF.